This T cell receptor (beta chain) was sequenced for a study of blood T cell repertoires in COVID-19. For the study at large: Donors in the United States, Italy and Spain gave samples during acute or convalescent COVID-19. The cDNA or gDNA used as material had been derived from T cells, B-cell-depleted T cells, or PBMCs.

After removal of 3 bases from V and 8 bases from J, the junction contained 6 bases not matched to a gene. The CDR3 contains 13 residues. CDR1 is MNHEY, CDR2 SMNVEV, per germline (reference sequence). Authors' methods: Reference gene primer amplification yielded estimated nucleated cell counts. Here immunoSEQ multiplex PCR was the method, and the copy in TCRdb shows in-frame clones only, minus some. From that table come the V and J calls and clone size; the DNA was used to work out D and trimming. The repertoire consists of some 150,000 clones, with 60% to 80% occurring once and the leading ten covering roughly 10%. A few counts support this clone.

This sequence originates from a woman aged 50 to 65 with active or convalescent COVID-19. The sample was peripheral blood. V usage is TRBV27 and J usage is TRBJ1-2; 7 bases are a match to TRBD1. In DNA form, the CDR3 reads TGTGCCAGCAGTTTCGCCAGGGGGGAAGGCTACACCTTC. This codes for CASSFARGEGYTF.